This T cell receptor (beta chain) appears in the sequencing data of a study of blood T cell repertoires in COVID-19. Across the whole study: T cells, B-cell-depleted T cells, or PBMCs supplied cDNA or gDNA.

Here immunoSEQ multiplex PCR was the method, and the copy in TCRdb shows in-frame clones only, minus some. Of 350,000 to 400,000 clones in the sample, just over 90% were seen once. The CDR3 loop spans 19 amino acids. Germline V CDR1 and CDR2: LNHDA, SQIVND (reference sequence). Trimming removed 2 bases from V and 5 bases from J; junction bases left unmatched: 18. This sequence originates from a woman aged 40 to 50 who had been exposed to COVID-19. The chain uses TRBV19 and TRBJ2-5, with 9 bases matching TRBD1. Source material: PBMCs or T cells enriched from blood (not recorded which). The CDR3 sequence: CASSIFFGSGQGRRETQYF. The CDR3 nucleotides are TGTGCCAGTAGTATATTTTTTGGTAGCGGACAGGGGAGGAGGGAGACCCAGTACTTC.